This T cell receptor beta chain was sequenced during a study of beta chain features in type 1 diabetes. Study-level points and caveats: The study found moderately but significantly shorter TCRB CDR3s in all four CD4+ subsets of Type 1 diabetes patients. VDJ junctions from type 1 diabetes patients carried fewer insertions and larger deletions. The influence of HLA type on TCRB rearrangement stayed undetermined.

As regards this clone: What it binds is unknown.

The isolated RNA, all of it, was reverse transcribed, so expressed TCRB transcripts were what got sequenced. Each sample of naive, central memory or regulatory T cells had, on average, roughly 3.4 million reads. The protocol was immunoSEQ multiplex PCR, while the TCRdb copy is restricted to in-frame clones and leaves out a portion. The table records 130,000 to 150,000 clones, 6.5% to 8.5% of them present only once. The CDR3 extends over 13 amino acids. V was shortened by 0 bases and J by 10 bases, with 12 bases between the two germline ends. Germline lookup yields CDR1 MNHEY and CDR2 SVGAGI. The clonotype comes from a woman aged 25 to 39 in good health. The chain joins TRBV6-5 to TRBJ1-2; no reliable D call. The sequenced material came from central memory CD4+ T cells from blood. Written as DNA, the CDR3 is TGTGCCAGCAGTTACTCCCAGGTTATTGACTACACCTTC. Translation: CASSYSQVIDYTF.